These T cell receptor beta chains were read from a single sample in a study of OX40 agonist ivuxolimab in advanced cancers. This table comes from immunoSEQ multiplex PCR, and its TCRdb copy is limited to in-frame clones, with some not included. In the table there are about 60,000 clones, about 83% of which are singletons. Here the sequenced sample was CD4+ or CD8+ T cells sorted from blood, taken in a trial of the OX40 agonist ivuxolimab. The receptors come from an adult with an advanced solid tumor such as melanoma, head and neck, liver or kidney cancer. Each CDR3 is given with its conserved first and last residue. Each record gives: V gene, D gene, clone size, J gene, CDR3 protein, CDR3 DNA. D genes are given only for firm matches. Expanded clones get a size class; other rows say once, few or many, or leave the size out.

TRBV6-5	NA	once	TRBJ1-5	CASSPYNDQPQHF	TGTGCCAGCAGCCCCTATAATGATCAGCCCCAGCATTTT
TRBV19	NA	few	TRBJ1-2	CASRVQMNYGYTF	TGTGCCAGTAGGGTTCAAATGAACTATGGCTACACCTTC
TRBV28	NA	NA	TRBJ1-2	CASRPSNYGYTF	TGTGCCAGCAGACCAAGTAACTATGGCTACACCTTC
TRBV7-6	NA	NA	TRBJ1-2	CASGGRGGNYGYTF	TGTGCCAGCGGTGGGAGAGGCGGGAACTATGGCTACACCTTC
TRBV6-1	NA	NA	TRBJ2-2	CASSERGGPTGELFF	TGTGCCAGCAGTGAAAGGGGCGGGCCCACCGGGGAGCTGTTTTTT
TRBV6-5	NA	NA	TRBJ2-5	CASRWGAMETQYF	TGTGCCAGCCGATGGGGGGCGATGGAGACCCAGTACTTC
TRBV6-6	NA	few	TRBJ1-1	CASRLAMNTEAFF	TGTGCCAGCAGACTGGCTATGAACACTGAAGCTTTCTTT
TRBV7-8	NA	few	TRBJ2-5	CASRQQTSFQETQYF	TGTGCCAGCAGGCAACAAACTAGTTTCCAAGAGACCCAGTACTTC
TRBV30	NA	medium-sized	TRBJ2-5	CASKGGGSSETQYF	TGTGCCTCTAAGGGAGGGGGCAGCTCGGAGACCCAGTACTTC
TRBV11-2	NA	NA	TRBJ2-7	CASSLAGRPGEQYF	TGTGCCAGCAGCTTAGCGGGACGGCCCGGCGAGCAGTACTTC
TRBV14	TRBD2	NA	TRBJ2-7	CASSQEKRLAHSYEQYF	TGTGCCAGCAGCCAAGAAAAGCGACTAGCGCACTCCTACGAGCAGTACTTC
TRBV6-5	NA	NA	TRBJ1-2	CASSLAGAGGYTF	TGTGCCAGCAGTCTCGCAGGGGCAGGGGGCTACACCTTC
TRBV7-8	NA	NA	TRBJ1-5	CASSPSIQPQHF	TGTGCCAGCAGCCCATCCATCCAGCCCCAGCATTTT
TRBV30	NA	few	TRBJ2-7	CAWKVGRAGEQYF	TGTGCCTGGAAGGTAGGCAGGGCAGGCGAGCAGTACTTC
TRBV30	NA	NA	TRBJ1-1	CAWSRTDFMIGTEAFF	TGTGCCTGGAGCCGGACAGATTTCATGATTGGCACTGAAGCTTTCTTT
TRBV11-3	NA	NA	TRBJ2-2	CASSLWGTGELFF	TGTGCCAGCAGCTTATGGGGAACCGGGGAGCTGTTTTTT
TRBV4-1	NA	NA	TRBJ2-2	CASSQDAGADTGELFF	TGCGCCAGCAGCCAAGACGCAGGGGCGGACACCGGGGAGCTGTTTTTT
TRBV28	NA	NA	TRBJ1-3	CASKNPPGAYGNTIYF	TGTGCCAGCAAAAATCCCCCTGGGGCTTATGGAAACACCATATATTTT
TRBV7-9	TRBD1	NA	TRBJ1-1	CASSRQGYTEAFF	TGTGCCAGCAGCCGACAGGGGTACACTGAAGCTTTCTTT
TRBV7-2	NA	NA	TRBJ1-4	CASSLGREKLFF	TGTGCCAGCAGCTTAGGGCGAGAAAAACTGTTTTTT
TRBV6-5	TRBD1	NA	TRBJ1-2	CASSDDRARYGYTF	TGTGCCAGCAGTGACGACAGGGCTCGCTATGGCTACACCTTC
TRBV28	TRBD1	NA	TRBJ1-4	CASSRHDRESTNEKLFF	TGTGCCAGCAGTAGACACGACAGGGAATCAACTAATGAAAAACTGTTTTTT
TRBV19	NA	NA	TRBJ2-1	CASNPTGGGLNEQFF	TGTGCCAGTAACCCTACTGGAGGGGGCCTCAATGAGCAGTTCTTC
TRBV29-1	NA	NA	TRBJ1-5	CSASRDTGQPQHF	TGCAGCGCCAGCCGGGACACGGGTCAGCCCCAGCATTTT
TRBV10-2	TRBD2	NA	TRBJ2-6	CAPSGGPSSGANVLTF	TGCGCCCCTTCGGGAGGCCCGAGCTCTGGGGCCAACGTCCTGACTTTC
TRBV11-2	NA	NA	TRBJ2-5	CASSSTREETQYF	TGTGCCAGCAGCTCCACCCGGGAGGAGACCCAGTACTTC
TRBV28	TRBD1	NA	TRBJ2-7	CASRPGGGNEQYF	TGTGCCAGCAGACCAGGGGGCGGGAACGAGCAGTACTTC
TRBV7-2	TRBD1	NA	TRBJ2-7	CASSLRPGGGMNEQYF	TGTGCCAGCAGCTTAAGGCCAGGGGGCGGAATGAACGAGCAGTACTTC
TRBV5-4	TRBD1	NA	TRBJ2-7	CASSLGTGGLNEQYF	TGTGCCAGCAGCCTCGGGACAGGGGGCCTCAACGAGCAGTACTTC
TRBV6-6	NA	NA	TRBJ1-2	CAISAGNYGYTF	TGTGCCATCAGTGCAGGGAACTATGGCTACACCTTC
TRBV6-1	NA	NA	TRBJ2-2	CASMGSWVGELFF	TGTGCCAGCATGGGTAGTTGGGTTGGGGAGCTGTTTTTT